This is a list of T cell receptor beta chains from one sample in a study of T-cell memory formation after mild COVID-19. Via MiXCR, TCRdb re-called the 5' RACE reads, giving one row per CDR3 protein. The data hold 300,000 to 400,000 distinct CDR3 sequences, with more than 15% observed a single time. Specimen: PBMCs or a T cell subset sorted from them (not recorded which). The receptors were gathered from a man younger than 35 who had mild COVID-19 (a few samples of this study predate the infection). Cell type and time point are not known. CDR3s include the opening cysteine and the closing phenylalanine or tryptophan. The D gene is left open where the match is weak. Some rows mark clone size as missing; the rest say once, few, many or name a class of expanded clone.

CDR3 DNA: TGTGCCAGCAGCTTTGGCAACTCAGAGCTGTTTTTT
CDR3 protein: CASSFGNSELFF
clone size: .
D gene: .
V gene: TRBV7-9
J gene: TRBJ2-2

CDR3 DNA: TGCGCCAGCAGCTCCACGGGGGGGCGGGCAGATACGCAGTATTTT
CDR3 protein: CASSSTGGRADTQYF
clone size: .
D gene: TRBD2
V gene: TRBV5-1
J gene: TRBJ2-3

CDR3 DNA: TGTGCCACCGCTTCGACGGGGGGGCGTGGAAACATTCAGTACTTC
CDR3 protein: CATASTGGRGNIQYF
clone size: .
D gene: TRBD2
V gene: TRBV15
J gene: TRBJ2-4

CDR3 DNA: TGCGCCAGCAGCCAAGCTAGACCGGGACGAGACAATCAGCCCCAGCATTTT
CDR3 protein: CASSQARPGRDNQPQHF
clone size: few
D gene: .
V gene: TRBV4-1
J gene: TRBJ1-5

CDR3 DNA: TGTGCCACCCTTAAAGGCTACGAGCAGTACTTC
CDR3 protein: CATLKGYEQYF
clone size: .
D gene: .
V gene: TRBV24-1
J gene: TRBJ2-7

CDR3 DNA: TGCAGTGCTAGATCTACAGTTTCTAACTATGGCTACACCTTC
CDR3 protein: CSARSTVSNYGYTF
clone size: .
D gene: .
V gene: TRBV20-1
J gene: TRBJ1-2

CDR3 DNA: TGTGCCATCAGCGGCATAGGGCGGGAGACCCAGTACTTC
CDR3 protein: CAISGIGRETQYF
clone size: once
D gene: .
V gene: TRBV10-3
J gene: TRBJ2-5

CDR3 DNA: TGTGCCATCAGTGAGGGGGTCGGGAACACTGAAGCTTTCTTT
CDR3 protein: CAISEGVGNTEAFF
clone size: .
D gene: .
V gene: TRBV10-3
J gene: TRBJ1-1

CDR3 DNA: TGCAGTGCTTGGGGGACTAGCGGGGGCTGGAACATTCAGTACTTC
CDR3 protein: CSAWGTSGGWNIQYF
clone size: few
D gene: TRBD2
V gene: TRBV20-1
J gene: TRBJ2-4

CDR3 DNA: TGCGCCAGCAGCCTCCCGGGTAGGGGGGGTCAGCCCCAGCATTTT
CDR3 protein: CASSLPGRGGQPQHF
clone size: .
D gene: .
V gene: TRBV4-1
J gene: TRBJ1-5

CDR3 DNA: TGTGCCAGCTCACCAGGACCTGCTTCAGCGGGGAGGACCGGGGAGCTGTTTTTT
CDR3 protein: CASSPGPASAGRTGELFF
clone size: few
D gene: TRBD2
V gene: TRBV18
J gene: TRBJ2-2

CDR3 DNA: TGTGCCAGCAGTTCGGGACAAGGCTACAATGAGCAGTTCTTC
CDR3 protein: CASSSGQGYNEQFF
clone size: few
D gene: .
V gene: TRBV7-9
J gene: TRBJ2-1

CDR3 DNA: TGTGCCAGCACCCACGAGGGACTAGCGGGGACAGATACGCAGTATTTT
CDR3 protein: CASTHEGLAGTDTQYF
clone size: .
D gene: TRBD2
V gene: TRBV6-2/TRBV6-3
J gene: TRBJ2-3

CDR3 DNA: TGTGCCAGCAGCCGGGACAGTCGGAGCGAGCAGTACTTC
CDR3 protein: CASSRDSRSEQYF
clone size: .
D gene: TRBD1
V gene: TRBV2
J gene: TRBJ2-7

CDR3 DNA: TGTGCCAGCAGCCCTGGACTTGGGCGGGGACTGTTCTTC
CDR3 protein: CASSPGLGRGLFF
clone size: .
D gene: .
V gene: TRBV7-2
J gene: TRBJ2-1

CDR3 DNA: TGTGCCAGCAGTTCGCAGGGGTTTTACAATGAGCAGTTCTTC
CDR3 protein: CASSSQGFYNEQFF
clone size: .
D gene: .
V gene: TRBV12-3/TRBV12-4
J gene: TRBJ2-1

CDR3 DNA: TGTGCCAGCAGCCTCCGGACAGGGAGGAACACTGAAGCTTTCTTT
CDR3 protein: CASSLRTGRNTEAFF
clone size: few
D gene: TRBD1
V gene: TRBV12-3/TRBV12-4
J gene: TRBJ1-1

CDR3 DNA: TGTGCCAGCAGTCTGGGGCCCCGGAGGGAGACCCAGTACTTC
CDR3 protein: CASSLGPRRETQYF
clone size: .
D gene: .
V gene: TRBV7-3
J gene: TRBJ2-5

CDR3 DNA: TGTGCCAGCAGCGTCGGGACAGGGGGCGTCGAGACCCAGTACTTC
CDR3 protein: CASSVGTGGVETQYF
clone size: .
D gene: TRBD1
V gene: TRBV9
J gene: TRBJ2-5

CDR3 DNA: TGCAGCGTTGAGTCAGCCAGCTCTGGGGCCAACGTCCTGACTTTC
CDR3 protein: CSVESASSGANVLTF
clone size: few
D gene: .
V gene: TRBV29-1
J gene: TRBJ2-6

CDR3 DNA: TGCGCCAGCAGCCTAGGGGCGGGGGGTTCCTACGAGCAGTACTTC
CDR3 protein: CASSLGAGGSYEQYF
clone size: few
D gene: TRBD2
V gene: TRBV5-1
J gene: TRBJ2-7

CDR3 DNA: TGTGCCAGCAGCTTGGGGGGACAGGGGGAATTAAGTGAAGCTTTCTTT
CDR3 protein: CASSLGGQGELSEAFF
clone size: few
D gene: TRBD1
V gene: TRBV5-4
J gene: TRBJ1-1

CDR3 DNA: TGTGCCAGTAGTATCAGGGTTAACAATGAGCAGTTCTTC
CDR3 protein: CASSIRVNNEQFF
clone size: many
D gene: .
V gene: TRBV19
J gene: TRBJ2-1

CDR3 DNA: TGTGCCACCAGCAGAGATCTACAGAGAGGCTCCTACGAGCAGTACTTC
CDR3 protein: CATSRDLQRGSYEQYF
clone size: .
D gene: .
V gene: TRBV15
J gene: TRBJ2-7

CDR3 DNA: TGTGCCAGCAGTTTCGGGACAGGGGGTTACAATGAGCAGTTCTTC
CDR3 protein: CASSFGTGGYNEQFF
clone size: few
D gene: TRBD1
V gene: TRBV6-5
J gene: TRBJ2-1

CDR3 DNA: TGTGCCAGCAGTTTTCAGGGTGGAAACACTGAAGCTTTCTTT
CDR3 protein: CASSFQGGNTEAFF
clone size: .
D gene: .
V gene: TRBV12-3/TRBV12-4
J gene: TRBJ1-1

CDR3 DNA: TGTGCCAGCAGTTTAACCAGGACAGATTTCAATCAGCCCCAGCATTTT
CDR3 protein: CASSLTRTDFNQPQHF
clone size: .
D gene: .
V gene: TRBV12-3/TRBV12-4
J gene: TRBJ1-5

CDR3 DNA: TGTGCCAGCAGCTTAACATCACGGGGGGCGAACACCGGGGAGCTGTTTTTT
CDR3 protein: CASSLTSRGANTGELFF
clone size: .
D gene: TRBD2
V gene: TRBV7-3
J gene: TRBJ2-2

CDR3 DNA: TGCGCCAGCAGCCCCCGGGACACCTATGGCTACACCTTC
CDR3 protein: CASSPRDTYGYTF
clone size: .
D gene: .
V gene: TRBV5-1
J gene: TRBJ1-2

CDR3 DNA: TGCGCCAGCAGCCAGAGGGGGGCCGAAGCTTTCTTT
CDR3 protein: CASSQRGAEAFF
clone size: few
D gene: .
V gene: TRBV4-3
J gene: TRBJ1-1

CDR3 DNA: TGTGCCAGCAGCTCCACGACGGGTGAGACTGAAGCTTTCTTT
CDR3 protein: CASSSTTGETEAFF
clone size: .
D gene: .
V gene: TRBV12-3/TRBV12-4
J gene: TRBJ1-1

CDR3 DNA: TGCAGTGCTAGAATTCGGGGGGGGAACTATGGCTACACCTTC
CDR3 protein: CSARIRGGNYGYTF
clone size: .
D gene: .
V gene: TRBV20-1
J gene: TRBJ1-2

CDR3 DNA: TGCGCCAGCACCCCTTGGGGGACTAGCGTCACAGATACGAAGTATTTT
CDR3 protein: CASTPWGTSVTDTKYF
clone size: .
D gene: TRBD2
V gene: TRBV10-2
J gene: TRBJ2-3